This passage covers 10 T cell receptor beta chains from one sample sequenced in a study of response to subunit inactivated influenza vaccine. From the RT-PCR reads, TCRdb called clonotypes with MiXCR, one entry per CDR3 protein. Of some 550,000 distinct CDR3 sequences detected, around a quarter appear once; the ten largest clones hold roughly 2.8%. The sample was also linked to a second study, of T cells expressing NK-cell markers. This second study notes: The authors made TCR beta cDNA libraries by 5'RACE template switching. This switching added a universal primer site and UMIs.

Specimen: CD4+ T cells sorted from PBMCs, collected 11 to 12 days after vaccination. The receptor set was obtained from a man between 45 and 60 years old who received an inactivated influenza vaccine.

The CDR3 region has the DNA TGCAGTGCTAGAGGGCGCACCGGGGAGCTGTTTTTT. Translation gives CSARGRTGELFF. This chain uses TRBV20-1 with TRBJ2-2; no reliable D call. The CDR3 is 12 residues long. The V end lost 1 base, the J end lost 4 bases, and 4 bases lay between the germline ends. Germline lookup yields CDR1 DFQATT and CDR2 SNEGSKA (reference sequence).

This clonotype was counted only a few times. DNA of the CDR3: TGTGCCAGCAGCTTAATGGGGGTGACAGGGGACGAGCAGTACTTC. Its protein is CASSLMGVTGDEQYF. This chain joins TRBV7-3 and TRBJ2-7; TRBD1 matches at 8 bases. Germline CDR1 and CDR2: SGHTA and FQGTGA. The trim removed 1 base at V and 5 bases at J, leaving 7 bases unmatched. This CDR3 comprises 15 residues.

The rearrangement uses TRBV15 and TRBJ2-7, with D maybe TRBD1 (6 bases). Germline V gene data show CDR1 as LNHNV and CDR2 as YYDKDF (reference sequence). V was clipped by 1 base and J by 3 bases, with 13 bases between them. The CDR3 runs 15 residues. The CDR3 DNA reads TGTGCCACCAGCAGAGGGGGGCGGGTGGGCTACGAGCAGTACTTC. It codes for CATSRGGRVGYEQYF.

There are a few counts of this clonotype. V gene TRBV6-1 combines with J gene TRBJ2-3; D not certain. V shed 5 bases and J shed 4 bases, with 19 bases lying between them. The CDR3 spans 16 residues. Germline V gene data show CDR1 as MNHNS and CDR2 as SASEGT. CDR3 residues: CASSSAIGLVADTQYF. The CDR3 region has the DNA TGTGCCAGCAGTTCGGCGATAGGGCTGGTTGCAGATACGCAGTATTTT.

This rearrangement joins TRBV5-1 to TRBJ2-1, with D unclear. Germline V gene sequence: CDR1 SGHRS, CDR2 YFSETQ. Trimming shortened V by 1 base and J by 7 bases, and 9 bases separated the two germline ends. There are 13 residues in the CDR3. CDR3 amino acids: CASSLQSINEQFF. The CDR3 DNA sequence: TGCGCCAGCAGCTTGCAGAGCATTAATGAGCAGTTCTTC.

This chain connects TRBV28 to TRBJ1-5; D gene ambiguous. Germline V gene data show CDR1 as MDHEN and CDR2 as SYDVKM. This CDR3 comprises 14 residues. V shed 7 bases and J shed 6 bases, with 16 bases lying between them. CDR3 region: CASTLSLVTQPQHF. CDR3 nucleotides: TGTGCCAGCACTCTATCGTTGGTTACTCAGCCCCAGCATTTT.

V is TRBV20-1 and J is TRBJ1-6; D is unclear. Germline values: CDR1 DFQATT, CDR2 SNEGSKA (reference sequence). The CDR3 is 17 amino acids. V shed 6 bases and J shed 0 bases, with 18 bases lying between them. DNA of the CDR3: TGCAGTGCCACCCCCAAGGTCAGGAGCTCCTATAATTCACCCCTCCACTTT. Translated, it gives CSATPKVRSSYNSPLHF.

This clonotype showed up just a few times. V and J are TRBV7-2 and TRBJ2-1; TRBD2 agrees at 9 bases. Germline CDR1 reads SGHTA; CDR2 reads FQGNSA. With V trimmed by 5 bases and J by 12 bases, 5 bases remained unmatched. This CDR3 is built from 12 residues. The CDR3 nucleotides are TGTGCCAGCAGCCTAATAGCGGGGGCGCAGTTCTTC. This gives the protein CASSLIAGAQFF.

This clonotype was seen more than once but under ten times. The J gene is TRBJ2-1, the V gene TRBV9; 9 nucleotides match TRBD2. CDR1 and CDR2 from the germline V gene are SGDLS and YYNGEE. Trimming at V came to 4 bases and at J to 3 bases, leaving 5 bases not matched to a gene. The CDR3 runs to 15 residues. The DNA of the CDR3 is TGTGCCAGCAGCTCCGAAGCGGGGGGCTACAATGAGCAGTTCTTC. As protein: CASSSEAGGYNEQFF.

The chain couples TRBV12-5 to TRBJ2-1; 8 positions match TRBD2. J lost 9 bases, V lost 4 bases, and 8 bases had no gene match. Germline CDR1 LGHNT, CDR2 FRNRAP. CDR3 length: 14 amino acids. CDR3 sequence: CASGSGTSVSEQFF. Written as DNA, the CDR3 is TGTGCTAGTGGTTCCGGGACTAGTGTTTCTGAGCAGTTCTTC.